This entry is about one T cell receptor beta chain. The time point was: pre-treatment sample, taken before nivolumab and TIL therapy. The data belong to a study of TIL therapy for anti-PD-1-resistant metastatic lung cancer. Whole-study context: Progressing patients received lymphodepletion, expanded TIL infusion and IL-2. Patients had a median age of around 56 years (range 38-75).

With 7 bases clipped from V and 6 bases from J, the junction kept 6 bases outside the gene matches. The V gene's germline CDR1 is LNHNV and CDR2 YYDKDF (reference sequence). The CDR3 covers 13 residues. Sequencing used immunoSEQ v3. Survey-level samples got roughly 1.9 million read pairs; deep-level samples got roughly 5-6.5 million. Sequencing used immunoSEQ multiplex PCR; TCRdb keeps in-frame clones, though not all of them. This table has some 52,000 clones, around 80% appearing once. The chain links TRBV15 to TRBJ1-1, with 9 bases that match TRBD1. Source: blood, taken at baseline. The clonotype originates from a woman aged 30 to 85 with non-small cell lung cancer. The CDR3 DNA is TGTGCCACCAACGGACAGGGGATGGCTGAAGCTTTCTTT. It specifies CATNGQGMAEAFF. The full variable domain, rest sourced from reference TRBV15 and TRBJ1-1, is DAMVIQNPRYQVTQFGKPVTLSCSQTLNHNVMYWYQQKSSQAPKLLFHYYDKDFNNEADTPDNFQSRRPNTSFCFLDIRSPGLGDTAMYLCATNGQGMAEAFFGQGTRLTVV.